This T cell receptor beta chain was captured in a study of TIL therapy for anti-PD-1-resistant metastatic lung cancer. Study overall: Most patients had lung adenocarcinoma; several tumors were EGFR-mutant, two ALK-rearranged; half smoked currently or formerly. Tumors carried a median approximately 1.6 non-synonymous mutations per megabase.

This was the immunoSEQ v3 assay. The repertoire was sequenced with immunoSEQ multiplex PCR; TCRdb's copy has only in-frame clones and lacks some. The sample shows approximately 95,000 clones, approximately 65% of them seen only once. The CDR3 loop spans 14 amino acids. The germline gives CDR1 MDHEN, CDR2 SYDVKM. Trimming removed 6 bases from V and 3 bases from J, with 11 bases in between. Time point in this sample: pre-treatment sample, taken before nivolumab and TIL therapy. Pleural nodules or supraclavicular lymph nodes made up most of the excised metastases sampled. Patients were adults with stage 4 NSCLC.

The sample consisted of tumor tissue, taken at baseline. The sequence came from a person aged 25-85 years with non-small cell lung cancer. The chain recombines TRBV28 with TRBJ2-2; tentative D call: TRBD1 (5 bases). DNA of the CDR3: TGTGCCAGCAGGCCCGGACAATACACCGGGGAGCTGTTTTTT. Protein sequence: CASRPGQYTGELFF.